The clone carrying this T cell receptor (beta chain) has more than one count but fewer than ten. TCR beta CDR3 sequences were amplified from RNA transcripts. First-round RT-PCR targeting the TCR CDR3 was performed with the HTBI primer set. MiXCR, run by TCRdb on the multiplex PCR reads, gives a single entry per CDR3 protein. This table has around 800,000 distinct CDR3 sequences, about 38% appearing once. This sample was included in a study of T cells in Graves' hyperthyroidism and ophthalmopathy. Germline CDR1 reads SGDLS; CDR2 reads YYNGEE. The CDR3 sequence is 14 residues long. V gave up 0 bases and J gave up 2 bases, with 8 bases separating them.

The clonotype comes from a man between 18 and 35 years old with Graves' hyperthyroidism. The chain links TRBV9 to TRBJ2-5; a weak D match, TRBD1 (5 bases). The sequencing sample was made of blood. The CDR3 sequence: CASSVEGWQETQYF. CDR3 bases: TGTGCCAGCAGCGTAGAGGGGTGGCAAGAGACCCAGTACTTC. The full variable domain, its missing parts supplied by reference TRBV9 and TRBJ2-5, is DSGVTQTPKHLITATGQRVTLRCSPRSGDLSVYWYQQSLDQGLQFLIQYYNGEERAKGNILERFSAQQFPDLHSELNLSSLELGDSALYFCASSVEGWQETQYFGPGTRLLVL.